A selection of T cell receptor beta chains follows, all from one sample in a study of cytomegalovirus exposure and HLA in healthy donors. The repertoire was sequenced with immunoSEQ multiplex PCR; TCRdb's copy has only in-frame clones and lacks some. Of 180,000 or so clones in the sample, roughly 83% are singletons; the top ten hold about 2.3%. The sequenced material came from PBMCs. The receptor set was obtained from a woman in her 50s in good health and CMV-seronegative. Both conserved end residues are part of each CDR3. Fields, in order: D gene, clone size, V gene, J gene, CDR3 protein, CDR3 DNA. A D gene is named only where the DNA matches it firmly. Clone size is shown for a subset of rows, as once, few, many or a class of expanded clone.

.	.	TRBV2	TRBJ2-1	CASTPSGYNEQFF	TGTGCCAGCACCCCATCAGGATACAATGAGCAGTTCTTC
.	.	TRBV6-5	TRBJ1-5	CASSYSRMGNQPQHF	TGTGCCAGCAGTTACTCGCGTATGGGCAATCAGCCCCAGCATTTT
.	.	TRBV5-1	TRBJ1-5	CASSLAGGSNQPQHF	TGCGCCAGCAGCTTGGCCGGGGGGAGCAATCAGCCCCAGCATTTT
TRBD1	.	TRBV14	TRBJ2-3	CASSQGGQGRTDTQYF	TGTGCCAGCAGCCAAGGGGGACAGGGACGCACAGATACGCAGTATTTT
.	.	TRBV18	TRBJ1-2	CASSPLTDPQGGYTF	TGTGCCAGCTCACCACTGACCGACCCTCAGGGCGGCTACACCTTC
.	once	TRBV27	TRBJ1-6	CASSLSGTGPSPLHF	TGTGCCAGCAGCCTATCCGGAACAGGGCCCTCACCCCTCCACTTT
.	.	TRBV29-1	TRBJ1-4	CSVEQLTNEKLFF	TGCAGCGTTGAACAGTTAACTAATGAAAAACTGTTTTTT
TRBD1	.	TRBV6-6	TRBJ1-1	CASSYPGQGREAFF	TGTGCCAGCAGTTACCCAGGACAGGGGAGAGAAGCTTTCTTT
.	.	TRBV9	TRBJ2-2	CASSVAGLGAGELFF	TGTGCCAGCAGCGTAGCGGGGTTAGGTGCCGGGGAGCTGTTTTTT
TRBD1	.	TRBV7-2	TRBJ2-7	CASSQQGALSYEQYF	TGTGCCAGCAGCCAACAGGGGGCGCTTTCCTACGAGCAGTACTTT
TRBD1	.	TRBV6-5	TRBJ1-2	CASSRQGRGYGYTF	TGTGCCAGCAGCCGACAGGGTAGGGGCTATGGCTACACCTTC
.	.	TRBV11-2	TRBJ2-5	CASSLEAFQETQYF	TGTGCCAGCAGCTTAGAGGCCTTCCAAGAGACCCAGTACTTC
TRBD2	.	TRBV19	TRBJ2-2	CASTILAGGSGELFF	TGTGCCAGTACTATTCTAGCGGGAGGTTCGGGGGAGCTGTTTTTT
.	.	TRBV7-9	TRBJ2-2	CSSSLGQKGELFF	TGTTCCAGCAGCTTAGGACAGAAAGGGGAGCTGTTTTTT
.	.	TRBV6-1	TRBJ1-3	CASSEAQSRNTIYF	TGTGCCAGCAGTGAAGCGCAATCTAGAAACACCATATATTTT
.	few	TRBV27	TRBJ2-7	CASSLFRGSYEQYF	TGTGCCAGCAGTTTATTCAGGGGCTCCTACGAGCAGTACTTC
TRBD1	once	TRBV9	TRBJ2-7	CASSARQGAVSEQYF	TGTGCCAGCAGCGCCCGACAGGGGGCGGTCTCCGAGCAGTACTTC
TRBD1	.	TRBV7-8	TRBJ1-1	CASSQRDRGSNTEAFF	TGTGCCAGCAGCCAGCGGGACAGGGGATCGAACACTGAAGCTTTCTTT
.	.	TRBV5-1	TRBJ2-1	CASSLVAGQQFF	TGCGCCAGCAGCTTGGTGGCAGGGCAGCAGTTCTTC
.	once	TRBV13	TRBJ2-4	CASSTKTEPIQYF	TGTGCCAGCAGCACCAAGACAGAACCCATTCAGTACTTC
.	.	TRBV9	TRBJ1-4	CASSVGGNNEKLFF	TGTGCCAGCAGCGTAGGAGGAAACAATGAAAAACTGTTTTTT
TRBD2	.	TRBV6-6	TRBJ2-3	CASTISGGTDTQYF	TGTGCCAGCACCATTAGCGGGGGCACAGATACGCAGTATTTT
.	.	TRBV10-3	TRBJ2-7	CAISESINRGPLYEQYF	TGTGCCATCAGTGAGTCGATCAATCGAGGGCCTTTGTACGAGCAGTACTTC
.	.	TRBV4-3	TRBJ1-3	CASSLLRGSGNTIYF	TGCGCCAGCAGCCTCCTTAGAGGCTCTGGAAACACCATATATTTT
.	.	TRBV9	TRBJ2-4	CASSVEGVGGKNIQYF	TGTGCCAGCAGCGTAGAGGGGGTAGGTGGCAAAAACATTCAGTACTTC
.	.	TRBV6-5	TRBJ2-2	CASREGRYSAGELFF	TGTGCCAGCAGGGAGGGGCGGTACAGCGCCGGGGAGCTGTTTTTT
TRBD2	.	TRBV6-5	TRBJ2-5	CASKISGGNRETQYF	TGTGCCAGCAAGATTAGCGGGGGGAACCGGGAGACCCAGTACTTC
.	.	TRBV9	TRBJ2-3	CASSALEPQRDTQYF	TGTGCCAGCAGCGCCCTGGAGCCGCAACGGGATACGCAGTATTTT
.	once	TRBV30	TRBJ2-5	CAWSVRQKETQYF	TGTGCCTGGAGTGTACGCCAGAAAGAGACCCAGTACTTC
.	.	TRBV5-1	TRBJ2-7	CASSLANSYEQYF	TGCGCCAGCAGCTTAGCCAACTCCTACGAGCAGTACTTC
.	.	TRBV23-1	TRBJ1-4	CASSQSSLTGRNEKLFF	TGCGCCAGCAGTCAATCTTCGTTGACAGGACGTAATGAAAAACTGTTTTTT
.	.	TRBV28	TRBJ2-7	CASSLLSGSSYEQYF	TGTGCCAGCAGTTTACTCTCGGGGAGCTCCTACGAGCAGTACTTC
.	.	TRBV2	TRBJ1-6	CASSEEGVNSPLHF	TGTGCCAGCAGTGAAGAAGGGGTTAATTCACCCCTCCACTTT
.	.	TRBV4-3	TRBJ1-1	CASSPRRGATEAFF	TGCGCCAGCAGCCCCCGACGGGGGGCCACTGAAGCTTTCTTT
TRBD2	once	TRBV10-3	TRBJ2-5	CAIWAGVPQETQYF	TGTGCCATCTGGGCGGGAGTACCGCAAGAGACCCAGTACTTC
TRBD1	.	TRBV4-3	TRBJ1-1	CASSLQGQGGTEAFF	TGCGCCAGCAGCCTCCAGGGACAGGGGGGCACTGAAGCTTTCTTT
TRBD1	.	TRBV25-1	TRBJ2-3	CASSDTGVSTDTQYF	TGTGCCAGCAGTGACACAGGGGTCAGCACAGATACGCAGTATTTT
TRBD1	few	TRBV5-6	TRBJ2-7	CASSSTGQGTEQYF	TGTGCCAGCAGCTCAACTGGACAGGGCACCGAGCAGTACTTC
.	.	TRBV7-8	TRBJ1-1	CASSLFQNTEAFF	TGTGCCAGCAGCTTATTTCAGAACACTGAAGCTTTCTTT
TRBD1	.	TRBV19	TRBJ1-5	CASSIDRGPQPQHF	TGTGCCAGTAGTATAGACAGGGGGCCCCAGCCCCAGCATTTT
.	.	TRBV19	TRBJ2-7	CASSITGDFITYEQYF	TGTGCCAGTAGTATCACAGGGGACTTTATTACCTACGAGCAGTACTTC
TRBD1	.	TRBV27	TRBJ1-4	CASSLALTGAPGKLFF	TGTGCTAGCAGTTTAGCTTTGACAGGGGCCCCGGGAAAACTGTTTTTT
TRBD1	few	TRBV28	TRBJ2-1	CASSPSLTIRGHEQFF	TGTGCCAGCAGTCCCTCCCTTACCATCAGGGGGCATGAGCAGTTCTTC
.	.	TRBV4-1	TRBJ2-7	CASTKTSSYEQYF	TGCGCCAGCACCAAAACTAGTTCCTACGAGCAGTACTTC
TRBD1	.	TRBV27	TRBJ2-5	CASSPPGQGGTQYF	TGTGCCAGCAGTCCGCCGGGACAGGGGGGCACCCAGTACTTC
.	.	TRBV29-1	TRBJ2-3	CSVVRVNRGTDTQYF	TGCAGCGTTGTGAGGGTCAACAGGGGCACAGATACGCAGTATTTT
.	.	TRBV19	TRBJ2-1	CASSIGEFPRNEQFF	TGTGCCAGTAGTATAGGCGAGTTCCCCCGCAATGAGCAGTTCTTC
TRBD1	.	TRBV18	TRBJ1-5	CASSRDSYNQPQHF	TGTGCCAGCTCGAGGGACAGCTACAATCAGCCCCAGCATTTT
.	.	TRBV7-2	TRBJ2-3	CASSLTPRTDTQYF	TGTGCCAGCAGCTTAACGCCTAGGACAGATACGCAGTATTTT